This T cell receptor beta chain was identified during a study of CD8+ T cells in alopecia areata (dated by TCRdb to the late 2010s). At the level of the whole study: The treated patients, all with moderate-to-severe alopecia areata, were enrolled in an open-label pilot trial of oral tofacitinib given at 5 to 10 mg twice daily. On the human side, TCRbeta sequencing was run on scalp tissue and on sorted CD4+ and CD8+ peripheral blood T cells from healthy controls and from alopecia areata patients with either patchy or totalis/universalis disease. High-throughput TCRbeta sequencing was used to examine T cell clonal expansion in alopecia areata in both the C3H/HeJ mouse model and human patients. Patients received tofacitinib for 6 to 18 months and were then followed off drug for 6 months to check for delayed response and recurrence. immunoSEQ multiplex PCR using 35 Vbeta forward primers and 13 Jbeta reverse primers was used to amplify TCRbeta CDR3 regions. Scalp clonality was compared among normal scalp (n=4), patchy alopecia areata scalp (n=8), and alopecia totalis/universalis scalp (n=8). RNA came from the PAXgene miRNA kit for fixed scalp, the miRNeasy kit for PBMCs, and the RNeasy kit for mouse skin. Biopsies were taken from tofacitinib-treated patients at baseline and at 4 and 24 weeks of treatment, and a later scalp biopsy was taken in several of the tofacitinib-treated patients. Overall study results and their limits: Scalp TCR repertoire analysis is complicated because resident alphabeta T cells in normal human skin are also sequenced, whereas mouse skin is dominated by gammadelta T cells. Shared TCR sequences between patients were less evident than in mice, which may be partly attributable to HLA diversity in the patient population. Compared with normal scalp, lesional scalp had higher clonality and more expanded CD8+ clones, particularly in alopecia totalis/universalis, a pattern that suggests antigenic drive.

From the cysteine through the phenylalanine, the CDR3 covers 16 amino acids. Solely the CDR3 DNA is kept, with 48 bases framed from the first base. V sheds 0 bases and J sheds 8 bases, leaving 16 bases between their ends. CDR1 and CDR2, looked up from the germline V gene, are MGHRA and YSYEKL. Regarding this clone: Its binding antigen is unknown. Within one base of it there is no much larger clone, and no base qualities were kept.

The sample's time point label, decoded: baseline before oral tofacitinib. From alopecia areata patients, peripheral blood was collected along with lesional scalp punch biopsies. After PBMCs were isolated by density centrifugation and stained for CD3, CD4 and CD8, a FACSAria was used to sort CD4+ and CD8+ T cells. Receptor libraries were prepared by the immunoSEQ multiplex PCR assay. RNA was extracted from all samples and reverse transcribed into cDNA as template for TCR sequencing. First-strand cDNA was synthesized using SuperScript III with a 2:1 mix of oligo-dT and random hexamers. A synthetic immune receptor repertoire was used to assess amplification bias, and residual bias was removed computationally. The study's processing was this. After raw reads were preprocessed to remove errors, the CDR3 was defined following IMGT conventions as running from the conserved cysteine to phenylalanine. Clonality was computed as 1 minus the Shannon entropy, with the entropy normalized by log2 of the number of productive unique TCRs. Whether scalp clones were CD4 or CD8 was inferred by matching scalp TCRbeta sequences against CD4 and CD8 repertoires sorted from blood. What TCRdb holds here is the immuneACCESS table cut down to in-frame rearrangements. Part of the clones is not present; checked against another copy, under half of the missing clones reflect an unresolved V gene, and the others are unexplained. V, J and clone size reflect that table, while D and trimming were determined from the DNA. In this sample the table shows some 170,000 clones, almost 65% of which occur a single time. The ten largest make up 1.5% to 2% of the sample.

The material sequenced was CD4+ T cells sorted from blood, taken at week 0. The chain is encoded by TRBV4-1 joined to TRBJ1-4, and possibly TRBD1, on 5 matching bases. This sequence was found in a human donor with alopecia areata. The CDR3 corresponds to CASSQEAGSLMEKLFF. The bases are TGCGCCAGCAGCCAAGAGGCAGGGAGTTTAATGGAAAAACTGTTTTTT.